This TCR beta chain was observed in a study of human T cells and chemical hapten exposure. Overall study: Patients additionally received therapeutic doses of diphenylcyclopropenone on the scalp once a week, and this continued throughout the approximately 26-week study. Overall study results and limits: Compared with pre-sensitization or healthy control sets, expanded TCRs clustered more.

Each CDR3 protein is one row after TCRdb ran MiXCR on the RACE reads. The table shows roughly 360,000 distinct CDR3 sequences, with approximately 4.4% occurring only once. Noted time point: patch test 1, 2 weeks after DPC sensitization. As to treatment: therapeutic diphenylcyclopropenone sensitization with weekly scalp DPC. Sample donors consisted of patients with alopecia, aged 18 to 70 years, who were suitable for DPC. This clonotype showed up just a few times. What it binds is not known. Germline V gene sequence: CDR1 SGHRS, CDR2 YFSETQ. The V and J ends lost 3 bases and 7 bases, in that order; junction bases with no gene match: 6. CDR3 length equals 14 residues.

Sequencing was performed on whole blood, taken in connection with sensitization to the hapten diphenylcyclopropenone (DPC). This TCR was sampled from a woman between 45 and 60 years old with alopecia areata. Some clones in this sample may be carry-over from other donors' samples. The chain carries TRBV5-1 and TRBJ1-2; 10 nucleotides agree with TRBD1. CDR3 in amino acids: CASSSGTGETGYTF. The CDR3 coding sequence is TGCGCCAGCAGCTCAGGGACAGGGGAAACTGGCTACACCTTC.